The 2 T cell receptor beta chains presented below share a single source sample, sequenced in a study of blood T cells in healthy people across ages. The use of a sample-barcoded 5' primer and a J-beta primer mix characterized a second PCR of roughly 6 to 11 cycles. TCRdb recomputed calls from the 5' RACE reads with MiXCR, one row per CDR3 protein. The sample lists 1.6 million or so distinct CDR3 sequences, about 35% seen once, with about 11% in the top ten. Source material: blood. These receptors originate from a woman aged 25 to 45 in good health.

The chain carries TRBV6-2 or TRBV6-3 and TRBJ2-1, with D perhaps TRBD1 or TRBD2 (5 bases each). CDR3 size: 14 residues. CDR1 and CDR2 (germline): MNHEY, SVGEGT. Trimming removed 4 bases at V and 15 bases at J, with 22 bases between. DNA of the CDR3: TGTGCCAGCAGTTGGGGGTCTTCCCCTCCTAGCCGGTTCTTC. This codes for CASSWGSSPPSRFF.

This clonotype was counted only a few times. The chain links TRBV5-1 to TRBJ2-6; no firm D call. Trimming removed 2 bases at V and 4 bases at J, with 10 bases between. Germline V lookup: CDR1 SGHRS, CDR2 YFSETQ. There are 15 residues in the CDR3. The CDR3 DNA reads TGCGCCAGCAGCTTCCAGCAGGCGGGGGCCAACGTCCTGACTTTC. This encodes CASSFQQAGANVLTF.